This TCR beta chain is drawn from a study of blood T cell repertoires in COVID-19. This table comes from immunoSEQ multiplex PCR, and its TCRdb copy is limited to in-frame clones, with some not included. In the table there are 55,000 or so clones, over 75% of which are singletons. This CDR3 spans 14 amino acids. Germline CDR1 and CDR2: SSHAT and FNYEAQ (reference sequence). V shed 4 bases and J shed 10 bases, with 17 bases lying between them. The source is a man between 60 and 75 years old with active or convalescent COVID-19. The V call is TRBV7-7, the J call TRBJ2-1; D ambiguous. Sequenced sample: peripheral blood. This CDR3 is CASSSYGTGGEQFF. Written as DNA, the CDR3 is TGTGCCAGCAGCTCGTACGGAACGGGTGGAGAGCAGTTCTTC.